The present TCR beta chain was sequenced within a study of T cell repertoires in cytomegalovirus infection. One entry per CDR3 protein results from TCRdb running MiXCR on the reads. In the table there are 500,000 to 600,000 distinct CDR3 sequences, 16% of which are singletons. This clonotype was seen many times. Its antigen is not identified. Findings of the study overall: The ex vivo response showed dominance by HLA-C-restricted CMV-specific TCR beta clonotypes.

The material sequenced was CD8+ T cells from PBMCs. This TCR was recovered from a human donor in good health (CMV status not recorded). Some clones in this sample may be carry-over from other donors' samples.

CDR3 amino acids: CASSETTYNSPLHF. CDR3 nucleotides: TGTGCCAGCAGTGAGACTACCTATAATTCACCCCTCCACTTT. The J gene is TRBJ1-6, the V gene TRBV6-6; D uncertain. Germline CDR1 and CDR2: MNHNY and SVGAGI (reference sequence). Trimming shortened V by 5 bases and J by 2 bases, and 7 bases separated the two germline ends. This CDR3 contains 14 residues.